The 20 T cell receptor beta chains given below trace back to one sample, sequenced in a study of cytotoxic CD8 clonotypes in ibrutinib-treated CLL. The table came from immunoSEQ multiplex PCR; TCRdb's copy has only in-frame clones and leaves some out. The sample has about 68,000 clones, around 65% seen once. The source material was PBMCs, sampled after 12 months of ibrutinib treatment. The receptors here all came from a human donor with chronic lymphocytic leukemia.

CDR3 residues: CASSPEGGTQYF. The CDR3 DNA is TGTGCCAGCAGCCCCGAGGGGGGGACCCAGTACTTC. The chain uses TRBV7-2 and TRBJ2-5, with D perhaps TRBD1 or TRBD2 (6 bases each). The CDR3 runs 12 residues. Trimming pared 5 bases from V and 7 bases from J, leaving 11 bases between. In germline, CDR1 is SGHTA, CDR2 FQGNSA.

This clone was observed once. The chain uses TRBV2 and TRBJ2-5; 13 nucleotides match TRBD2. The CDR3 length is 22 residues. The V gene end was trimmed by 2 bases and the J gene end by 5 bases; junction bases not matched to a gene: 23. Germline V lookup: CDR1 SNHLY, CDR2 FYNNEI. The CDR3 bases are TGTGCCAGCAGTGAATTCTCGGGGCAGACTAGCGGGGGGCCCCTAATCCGGGAGACCCAGTACTTC. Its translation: CASSEFSGQTSGGPLIRETQYF. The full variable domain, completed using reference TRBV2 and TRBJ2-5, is EPEVTQTPSHQVTQMGQEVILRCVPISNHLYFYWYRQILGQKVEFLVSFYNNEISEKSEIFDDQFSVERPDGSNFTLKIRSTKLEDSAMYFCASSEFSGQTSGGPLIRETQYFGPGTRLLVL.

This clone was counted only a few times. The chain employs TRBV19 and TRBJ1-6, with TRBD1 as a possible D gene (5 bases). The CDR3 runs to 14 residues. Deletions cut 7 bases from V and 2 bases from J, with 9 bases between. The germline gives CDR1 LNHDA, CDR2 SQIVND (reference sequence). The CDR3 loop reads CASTQGTYNSPLHF. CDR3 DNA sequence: TGTGCCAGTACGCAGGGAACCTATAATTCACCCCTCCACTTT.

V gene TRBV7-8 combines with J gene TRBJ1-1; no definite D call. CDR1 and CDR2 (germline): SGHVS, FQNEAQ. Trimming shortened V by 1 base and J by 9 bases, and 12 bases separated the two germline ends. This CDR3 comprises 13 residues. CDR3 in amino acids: CASSLGVGYQAFF. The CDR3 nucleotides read TGTGCCAGCAGCTTAGGTGTCGGGTATCAAGCTTTCTTT. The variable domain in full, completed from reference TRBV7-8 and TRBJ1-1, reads GAGVSQSPRYKVAKRGQDVALRCDPISGHVSLFWYQQALGQGPEFLTYFQNEAQLDKSGLPSDRFFAERPEGSVSTLKIQRTQQEDSAVYLCASSLGVGYQAFFGQGTRLTVV.

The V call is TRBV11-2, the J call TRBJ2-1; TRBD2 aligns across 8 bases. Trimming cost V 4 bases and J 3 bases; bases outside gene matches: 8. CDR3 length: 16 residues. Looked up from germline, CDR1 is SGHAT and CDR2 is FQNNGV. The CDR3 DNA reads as TGTGCCAGCAGCTCGCAGCGGGGGCCCAACTACAATGAGCAGTTCTTC. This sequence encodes CASSSQRGPNYNEQFF.

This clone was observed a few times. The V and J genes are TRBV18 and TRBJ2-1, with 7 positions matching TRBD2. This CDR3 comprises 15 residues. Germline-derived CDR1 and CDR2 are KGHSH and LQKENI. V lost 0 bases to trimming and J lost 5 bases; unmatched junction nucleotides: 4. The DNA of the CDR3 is TGTGCCAGCTCACCACCGGGGGGGGAGCACAATGAGCAGTTCTTC. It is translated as CASSPPGGEHNEQFF.

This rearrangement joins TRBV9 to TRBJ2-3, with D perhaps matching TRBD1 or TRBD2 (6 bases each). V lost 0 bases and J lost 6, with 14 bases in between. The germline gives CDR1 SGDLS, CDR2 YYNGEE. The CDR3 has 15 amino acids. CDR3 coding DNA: TGTGCCAGCAGCGTAGCGGGGGCACCGGGGGATACGCAGTATTTT. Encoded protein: CASSVAGAPGDTQYF.

The chain's CDR3 is CASSILYGTEAFF. CDR3 bases: TGTGCCAGTAGTATACTTTACGGAACTGAAGCTTTCTTT. The chain links TRBV19 to TRBJ1-1; D gene ambiguous. This CDR3 spans 13 amino acids. Germline V CDR1 and CDR2: LNHDA, SQIVND (reference sequence). The V gene lost 2 bases and the J gene lost 5 bases, with 9 bases spanning the gap.

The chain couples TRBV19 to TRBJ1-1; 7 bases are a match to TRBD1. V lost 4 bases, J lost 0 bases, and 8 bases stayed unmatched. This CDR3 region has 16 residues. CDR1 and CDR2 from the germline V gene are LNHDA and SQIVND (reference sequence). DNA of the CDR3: TGTGCCAGTAGTAGAGAACCGGGACAGATGAACACTGAAGCTTTCTTT. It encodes CASSREPGQMNTEAFF.

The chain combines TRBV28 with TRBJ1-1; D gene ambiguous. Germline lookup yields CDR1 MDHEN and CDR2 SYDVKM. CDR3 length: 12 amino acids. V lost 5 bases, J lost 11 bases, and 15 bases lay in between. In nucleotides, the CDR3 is TGTGCCAGCAGTCCCCCCCGGCTTCGCGCTTTCTTT. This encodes CASSPPRLRAFF.

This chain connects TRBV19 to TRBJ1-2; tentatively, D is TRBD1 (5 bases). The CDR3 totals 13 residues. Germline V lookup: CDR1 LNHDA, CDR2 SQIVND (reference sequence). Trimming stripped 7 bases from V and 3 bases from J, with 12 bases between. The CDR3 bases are TGTGCCAGTACCGGGGGGGTCGACTATGGCTACACCTTC. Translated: CASTGGVDYGYTF.

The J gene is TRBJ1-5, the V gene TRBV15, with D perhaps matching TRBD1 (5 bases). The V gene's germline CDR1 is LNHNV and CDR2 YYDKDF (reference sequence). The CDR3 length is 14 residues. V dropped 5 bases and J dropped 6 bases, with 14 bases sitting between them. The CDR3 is CATSGEGASQPQHF. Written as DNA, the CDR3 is TGTGCCACCAGCGGTGAAGGGGCGAGTCAGCCCCAGCATTTT.

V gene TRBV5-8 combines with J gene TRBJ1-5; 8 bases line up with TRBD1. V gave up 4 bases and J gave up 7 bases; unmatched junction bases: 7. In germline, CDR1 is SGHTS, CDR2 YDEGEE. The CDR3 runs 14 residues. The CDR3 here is CASSHRGTGQPQHF. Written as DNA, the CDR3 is TGTGCCAGCAGCCACAGGGGGACAGGACAGCCCCAGCATTTT.

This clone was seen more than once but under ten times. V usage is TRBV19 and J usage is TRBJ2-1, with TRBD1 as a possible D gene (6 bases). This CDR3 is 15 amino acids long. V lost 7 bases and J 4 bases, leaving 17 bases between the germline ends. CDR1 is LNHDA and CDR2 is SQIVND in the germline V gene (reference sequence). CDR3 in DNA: TGTGCCAGTAAGGCTCAGGGGATAAGATACAATGAGCAGTTCTTC. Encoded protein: CASKAQGIRYNEQFF.

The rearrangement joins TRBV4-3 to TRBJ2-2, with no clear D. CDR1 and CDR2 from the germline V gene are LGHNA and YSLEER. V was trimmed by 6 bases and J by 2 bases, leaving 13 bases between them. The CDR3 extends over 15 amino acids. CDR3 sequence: CASSWTDTNTGELFF. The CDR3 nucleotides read TGCGCCAGCAGTTGGACCGACACAAACACCGGGGAGCTGTTTTTT.

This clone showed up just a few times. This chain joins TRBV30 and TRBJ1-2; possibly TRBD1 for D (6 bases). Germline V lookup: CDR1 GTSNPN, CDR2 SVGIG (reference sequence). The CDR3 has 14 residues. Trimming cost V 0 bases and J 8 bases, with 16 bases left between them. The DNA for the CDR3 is TGTGCCTGGAGTGTTCTGGGGGCGTTTTGGGGCTACACCTTC. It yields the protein CAWSVLGAFWGYTF.

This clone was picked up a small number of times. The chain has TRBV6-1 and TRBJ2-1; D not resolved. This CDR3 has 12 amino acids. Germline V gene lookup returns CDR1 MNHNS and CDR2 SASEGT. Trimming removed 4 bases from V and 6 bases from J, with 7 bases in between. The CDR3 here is CASSVLFNEQFF. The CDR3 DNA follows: TGTGCCAGCAGTGTCCTTTTCAATGAGCAGTTCTTC.

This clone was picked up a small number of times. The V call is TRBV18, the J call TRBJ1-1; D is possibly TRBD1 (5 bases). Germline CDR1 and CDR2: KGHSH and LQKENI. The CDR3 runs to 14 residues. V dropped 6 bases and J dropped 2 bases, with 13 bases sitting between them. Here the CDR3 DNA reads TGTGCCAGCTCCATGGACGGGGGAAACACTGAAGCTTTCTTT. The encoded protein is CASSMDGGNTEAFF.

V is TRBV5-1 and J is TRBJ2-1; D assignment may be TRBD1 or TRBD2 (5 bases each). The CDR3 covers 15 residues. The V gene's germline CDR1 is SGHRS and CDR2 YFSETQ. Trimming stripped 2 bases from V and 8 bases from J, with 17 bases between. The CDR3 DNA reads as TGCGCCAGCAGCTTCCGGGACCCAAGGACCGATGAGCAGTTCTTC. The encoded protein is CASSFRDPRTDEQFF. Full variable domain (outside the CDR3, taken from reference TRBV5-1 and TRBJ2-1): KAGVTQTPRYLIKTRGQQVTLSCSPISGHRSVSWYQQTPGQGLQFLFEYFSETQRNKGNFPGRFSGRQFSNSRSEMNVSTLELGDSALYLCASSFRDPRTDEQFFGPGTRLTVL.

Here the CDR3 reads CAWSVGGKGFGTQYF. The CDR3 DNA reads TGTGCCTGGAGTGTTGGCGGTAAGGGGTTTGGTACGCAGTATTTT. This chain connects TRBV30 to TRBJ2-3; TRBD1 might be the D (5 bases). V shed 0 bases and J shed 8 bases, with 18 bases lying between them. The CDR3 covers 15 residues. The germline V gene encodes CDR1 GTSNPN and CDR2 SVGIG (reference sequence). The entire variable domain, with the rest obtained from reference TRBV30 and TRBJ2-3, is as follows: SQTIHQWPATLVQPVGSPLSLECTVEGTSNPNLYWYRQAAGRGLQLLFYSVGIGQISSEVPQNLSASRPQDRQFILSSKKLLLSDSGFYLCAWSVGGKGFGTQYFGPGTRLTVL.